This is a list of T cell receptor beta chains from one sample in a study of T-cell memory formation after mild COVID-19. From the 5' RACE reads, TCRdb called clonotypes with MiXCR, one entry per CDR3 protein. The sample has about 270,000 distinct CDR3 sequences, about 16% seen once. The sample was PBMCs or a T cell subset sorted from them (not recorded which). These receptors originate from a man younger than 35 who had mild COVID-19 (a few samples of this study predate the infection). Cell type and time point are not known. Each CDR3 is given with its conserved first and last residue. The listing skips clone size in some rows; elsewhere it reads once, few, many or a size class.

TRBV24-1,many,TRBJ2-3,CATDRGTDTQYF
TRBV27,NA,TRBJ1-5,CASRAGLSNQPQHF
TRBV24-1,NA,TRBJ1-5,CATSGQGGQPQHF
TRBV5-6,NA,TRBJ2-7,CASSFPGASGPYEQYF
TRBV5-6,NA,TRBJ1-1,CASSLEGPPRNTEAFF
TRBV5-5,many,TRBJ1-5,CASSSGGGNQPQHF
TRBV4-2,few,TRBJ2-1,CASSQGASGGYEQFF
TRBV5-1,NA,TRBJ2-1,CASSLAEGREYNEQFF
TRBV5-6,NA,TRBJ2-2,CASSLGLAAGELFF
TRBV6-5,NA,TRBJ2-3,CASRYREQGFTDTQYF
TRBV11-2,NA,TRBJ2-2,CASSLRGTSGVNTGELFF
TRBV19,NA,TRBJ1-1,CATRRGQRYTEAFF
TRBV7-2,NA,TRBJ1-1,CASSISTGANTEAFF
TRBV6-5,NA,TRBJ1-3,CASKVGSSPGNTIYF
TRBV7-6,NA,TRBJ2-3,CASSLPPGGSTDTQYF
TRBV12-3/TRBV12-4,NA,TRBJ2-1,CASGGTGGKNEQFF